A selection of T cell receptor beta chains follows, all from one sample in a study of T cells after yellow fever vaccination. Via MiXCR, TCRdb re-called the 5' RACE reads, giving one row per CDR3 protein. Of 25,000 to 30,000 distinct CDR3 sequences listed, 6% to 8% are singletons. Sample: PBMCs, either bulk or a sorted T-cell subset (CD4+, CD8+, memory, or dextramer-sorted; not recorded which), taken on the day of the yellow fever booster vaccination. These receptors were taken from a man aged 25 to 40 who received the YFV17D yellow fever vaccine. Both conserved end residues are part of each CDR3. Each record gives: D gene, clone size, J gene, V gene, CDR3 DNA, CDR3 protein. A D gene is named only where the DNA matches it firmly. Where a row states a size, it is once, few, many or the class of an expanded clone; other rows omit it.

-,many,TRBJ1-3,TRBV4-2,TGTGCCAGCAGCCAGGATGGAGGTTACTCCGACTCTGGAAACACCATATATTTT,CASSQDGGYSDSGNTIYF
-,many,TRBJ2-3,TRBV5-1,TGCGCCAGCATGGGAGGGGGGCTCACAGATACGCAGTATTTT,CASMGGGLTDTQYF
-,-,TRBJ2-7,TRBV20-1,TGCAGTGCAGCGGAGGGGCTAGCTGGGTACGAGCAGTACTTC,CSAAEGLAGYEQYF
-,many,TRBJ2-7,TRBV7-9,TGTGCCAGCAGTGCGGGAACCTACGAGCAGTACTTC,CASSAGTYEQYF
-,few,TRBJ2-5,TRBV20-1,TGCAGTGTGGCCCGGGCCCGCGGAGAGACCCAGTACTTC,CSVARARGETQYF
-,many,TRBJ2-7,TRBV12-3/TRBV12-4,TGTGCCAGCGGCCTGGGCTACTCCTACGAGCAGTACTTC,CASGLGYSYEQYF
TRBD1,many,TRBJ2-1,TRBV29-1,TGCAGTAGTGACAGGGAATACAATGAGCAGTTCTTC,CSSDREYNEQFF
-,-,TRBJ2-2,TRBV12-3/TRBV12-4,TGTGCCAGCAGTTTTGAGGTCCTCCGGGGCACCGGGGAGCTGTTTTTT,CASSFEVLRGTGELFF
TRBD1,many,TRBJ2-3,TRBV10-3,TGTGCCATTGCCGGGACAGGTAGCACAGATACGCAGTATTTT,CAIAGTGSTDTQYF
TRBD2,many,TRBJ2-1,TRBV20-1,TGCAGTGCTAGACTAGCGGGGCTAAAGGAGCAGTTCTTC,CSARLAGLKEQFF
-,many,TRBJ2-5,TRBV28,TGTGCCAGCAGTTCCCCCGGGACGGTATCGATCCAGTACTTC,CASSSPGTVSIQYF
-,medium-sized,TRBJ1-6,TRBV6-5,TGTGCCAGCAGCCTTGATTCCGGGACACAGTCACCCCTCCACTTT,CASSLDSGTQSPLHF
-,few,TRBJ1-1,TRBV7-2,TGTGCCAGCAGCTCAAGTCCAGGTCTGAACACTGAAGCTTTCTTT,CASSSSPGLNTEAFF
-,-,TRBJ2-2,TRBV7-3,TGTGCCAGCAGCTTGGCCGGAGGCGCCGGGGAGCTGTTTTTT,CASSLAGGAGELFF
-,many,TRBJ2-5,TRBV5-1,TGCGCCAGCAGCCGTCTCGTCGGGGTCCAAGAGACCCAGTACTTC,CASSRLVGVQETQYF
-,-,TRBJ2-5,TRBV18,TGTGCCAGCTCACACACTAATTCCGCAGAGACCCAGTACTTC,CASSHTNSAETQYF
TRBD1,many,TRBJ2-7,TRBV6-1,TGTGCCAGCAGTGGGACAGGGAGGCCCTACGAGCAGTACTTC,CASSGTGRPYEQYF
TRBD2,many,TRBJ2-3,TRBV10-1,TGCGCCAGCAGTGAGGGGACTAGCGGGACCCGTAGGGATACGCAGTATTTT,CASSEGTSGTRRDTQYF
-,many,TRBJ2-7,TRBV20-1,TGCAGTGCTAGGAGGGACCGGGACCCGCTCTTCGGCGAGCAGTACTTC,CSARRDRDPLFGEQYF
TRBD1,many,TRBJ2-1,TRBV6-5,TGTGCCAGCAGCAAATTGGGACAGGGGGCGGGTGAGCAGTTCTTC,CASSKLGQGAGEQFF
-,-,TRBJ2-5,TRBV15,TGTGCCACCAGCAGAGATAGGACGGAGACCCAGTACTTC,CATSRDRTETQYF
TRBD2,-,TRBJ2-3,TRBV20-1,TGCAGTGTCAACCCAGGACTAGCGGGAGGAGATACGCAGTATTTT,CSVNPGLAGGDTQYF
TRBD2,medium-sized,TRBJ2-3,TRBV10-3,TGTGCTATTCAGCGGGAGGATCTAGATACGCAGTATTTT,CAIQREDLDTQYF